This T cell receptor beta chain was obtained from a study of T cells after yellow fever vaccination. Synthesis of TCR cDNA relied on 5'RACE template switching, which attached a universal primer site and UMIs. MiXCR, applied by TCRdb to the 5' RACE reads, yields one record per CDR3 protein. The sample gives about 32,000 distinct CDR3 sequences, approximately 7% of which show up once; under 25% is in the top ten. Germline CDR1 is KGHSH and CDR2 is LQKENI. Between the trimmed V and J ends, which lost 6 bases and 2 bases, there was a span of 10 bases. This CDR3 spans 13 amino acids. This clonotype was counted ten times or more. Notes on the study in general: Although most clonotypes did not, a small share appeared in both CD4 and CD8 compartments.

Specimen: PBMCs, either bulk or a sorted T-cell subset (CD4+, CD8+, memory, or dextramer-sorted; not recorded which), collected on the day of the first yellow fever vaccination. The chain carries TRBV18 and TRBJ2-5, with D uncertain. The sequence was collected from a young man who received the YFV17D yellow fever vaccine. CDR3 coding DNA: TGTGCCAGCTCGCAAAGGCAGCAAGAGACCCAGTACTTC. Translated: CASSQRQQETQYF.